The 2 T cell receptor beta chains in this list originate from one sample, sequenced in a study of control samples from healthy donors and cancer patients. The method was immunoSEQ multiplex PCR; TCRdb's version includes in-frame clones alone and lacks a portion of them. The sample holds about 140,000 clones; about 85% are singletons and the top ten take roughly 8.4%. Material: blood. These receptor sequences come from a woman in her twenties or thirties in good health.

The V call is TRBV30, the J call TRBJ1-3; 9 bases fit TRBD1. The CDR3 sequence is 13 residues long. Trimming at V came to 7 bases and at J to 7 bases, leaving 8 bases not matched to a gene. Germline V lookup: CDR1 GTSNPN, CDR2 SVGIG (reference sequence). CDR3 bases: TGTGCCTACCGACCACAGGGGGCCAACACCATATATTTT. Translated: CAYRPQGANTIYF.

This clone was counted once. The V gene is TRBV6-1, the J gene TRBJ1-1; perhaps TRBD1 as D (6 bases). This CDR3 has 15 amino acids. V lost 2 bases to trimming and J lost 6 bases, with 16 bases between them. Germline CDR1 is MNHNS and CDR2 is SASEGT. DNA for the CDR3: TGTGCCAGCAGTGAAACAGGGAAGGGTTTGGCTGAAGCTTTCTTT. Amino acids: CASSETGKGLAEAFF.